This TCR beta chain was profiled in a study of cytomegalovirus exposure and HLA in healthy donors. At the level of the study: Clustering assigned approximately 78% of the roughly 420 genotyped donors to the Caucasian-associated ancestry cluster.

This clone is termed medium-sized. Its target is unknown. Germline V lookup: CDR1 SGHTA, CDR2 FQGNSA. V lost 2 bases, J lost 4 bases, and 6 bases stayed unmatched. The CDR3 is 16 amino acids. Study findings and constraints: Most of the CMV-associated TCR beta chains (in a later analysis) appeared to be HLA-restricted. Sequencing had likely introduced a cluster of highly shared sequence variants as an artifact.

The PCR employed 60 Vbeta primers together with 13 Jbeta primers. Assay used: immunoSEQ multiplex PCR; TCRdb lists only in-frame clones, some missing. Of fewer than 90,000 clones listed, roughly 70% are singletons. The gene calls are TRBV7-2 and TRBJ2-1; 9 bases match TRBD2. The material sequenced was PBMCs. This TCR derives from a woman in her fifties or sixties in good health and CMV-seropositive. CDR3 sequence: CASSLKGSGGYNEQFF. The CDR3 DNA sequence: TGTGCCAGCAGCTTAAAAGGTAGCGGGGGTTACAATGAGCAGTTCTTC.